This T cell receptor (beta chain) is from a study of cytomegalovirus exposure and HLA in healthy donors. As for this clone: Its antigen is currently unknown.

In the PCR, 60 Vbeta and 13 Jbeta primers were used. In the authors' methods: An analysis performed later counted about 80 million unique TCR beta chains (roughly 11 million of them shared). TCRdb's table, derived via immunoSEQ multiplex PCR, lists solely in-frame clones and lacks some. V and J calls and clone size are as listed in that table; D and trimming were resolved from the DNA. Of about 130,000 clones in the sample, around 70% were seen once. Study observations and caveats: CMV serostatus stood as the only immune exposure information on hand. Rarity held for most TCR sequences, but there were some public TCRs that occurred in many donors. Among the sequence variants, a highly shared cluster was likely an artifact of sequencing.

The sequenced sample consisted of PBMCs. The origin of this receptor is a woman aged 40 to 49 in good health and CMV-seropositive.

The CDR3 sequence is CASSPGTVDNEQFF. The CDR3 DNA follows: TGTGCCAGCAGCCCAGGAACAGTGGACAATGAGCAGTTCTTC. The J gene is TRBJ2-1, the V gene TRBV5-4; D is unresolved. Germline V lookup: CDR1 SGHNT, CDR2 YYREEE (reference sequence). The CDR3 covers 14 residues. V shed 4 bases and J shed 5 bases, with 13 bases lying between them.